These 10 T cell receptor beta chains came from one sample sequenced in a study of CD8 T cells in Susac syndrome. Random hexamers were used to reverse transcribe roughly 0.45 to 1 ug of RNA. TCRdb independently ran MiXCR on the immunoSEQ multiplex PCR reads; one entry per CDR3 protein. The profile shows about 71,000 distinct CDR3 sequences, 96% of them singletons. Sample: CD4+ T cells from PBMCs. The receptors originated from a human donor with multiple sclerosis.

The chain carries TRBV20-1 and TRBJ2-5; 10 nucleotides line up with TRBD2. J lost 1 base, V lost 5 bases, and 4 bases had no gene match. The CDR3 totals 14 residues. Germline values: CDR1 DFQATT, CDR2 SNEGSKA (reference sequence). This CDR3 is CSAVLAGVQETQYF. CDR3 DNA sequence: TGCAGTGCTGTCCTAGCGGGGGTCCAAGAGACCCAGTACTTC.

This chain uses TRBV2 with TRBJ1-6; tentatively, D is TRBD1 (5 bases). The CDR3 sequence is 13 residues long. Germline CDR1 and CDR2: SNHLY and FYNNEI. V lost 10 bases and J 8 bases, leaving 15 bases between the germline ends. The DNA of the CDR3 is TGTGCCACCAATGGGGCAGACTATTCACCCCTCCACTTT. It translates to CATNGADYSPLHF.

This clonotype was counted once. The rearrangement links TRBV3-1 to TRBJ1-3; D not resolved. CDR1 and CDR2 (germline): LGHDT, YNNKEL (reference sequence). This CDR3 spans 15 amino acids. Deletions cut 0 bases from V and 1 base from J, with 7 bases between. CDR3 nucleotide sequence: TGTGCCAGCAGCCAAGAAGGAACGTCTGGAAACACCATATATTTT. Translated: CASSQEGTSGNTIYF. The whole variable domain, remainder taken from reference TRBV3-1 and TRBJ1-3, is DTAVSQTPKYLVTQMGNDKSIKCEQNLGHDTMYWYKQDSKKFLKIMFSYNNKELIINETVPNRFSPKSPDKAHLNLHINSLELGDSAVYFCASSQEGTSGNTIYFGEGSWLTVV.

The rearrangement uses TRBV29-1 and TRBJ1-2, with 7 nucleotides matching TRBD1. Unmatched junction bases numbered 4, after V lost 3 bases and J lost 6 bases. The CDR3 is made up of 12 amino acids. In germline, CDR1 is SQVTM, CDR2 ANQGSEA. The CDR3 DNA reads as TGCAGCGTTGAGAAGGGGGCTGATGGCTACACCTTC. It specifies CSVEKGADGYTF.

The J gene is TRBJ2-3, the V gene TRBV25-1; D gene unclear. The CDR3 is 13 residues long. V was shortened by 4 bases and J by 3 bases, with 8 bases between the two germline ends. Germline V CDR1 and CDR2: MGHDK, SYGVNS. This CDR3 is CASSVGSTDTQYF. CDR3 nucleotides: TGTGCCAGCAGTGTCGGCAGTACAGATACGCAGTATTTT.

The rearrangement links TRBV7-2 to TRBJ2-5; 10 bases agree with TRBD1. The junction had 8 bases not matched to a gene; V was cut back by 5 bases and J by 5 bases. The CDR3 runs 15 residues. The germline V gene encodes CDR1 SGHTA and CDR2 FQGNSA. The CDR3 protein is CASSPRDRGRETQYF. In DNA form, the CDR3 reads TGTGCCAGCAGCCCCCGGGACAGGGGTCGGGAGACCCAGTACTTC. Complete variable domain (other parts from reference TRBV7-2 and TRBJ2-5): GAGVSQSPSNKVTEKGKDVELRCDPISGHTALYWYRQSLGQGLEFLIYFQGNSAPDKSGLPSDRFSAERTGGSVSTLTIQRTQQEDSAVYLCASSPRDRGRETQYFGPGTRLLVL.

The J gene is TRBJ2-2, the V gene TRBV28, with 8 bases identical to TRBD1. This CDR3 comprises 16 residues. The V gene end was trimmed by 4 bases and the J gene end by 4 bases; junction bases not matched to a gene: 8. Germline V gene lookup returns CDR1 MDHEN and CDR2 SYDVKM. CDR3 coding DNA: TGTGCCAGCAGTTCCTCGGGACAGGTCCCCACCGGGGAGCTGTTTTTT. Amino acid sequence: CASSSSGQVPTGELFF. The complete variable domain, with remaining parts taken from reference TRBV28 and TRBJ2-2, reads DVKVTQSSRYLVKRTGEKVFLECVQDMDHENMFWYRQDPGLGLRLIYFSYDVKMKEKGDIPEGYSVSREKKERFSLILESASTNQTSMYLCASSSSGQVPTGELFFGEGSRLTVL.

This rearrangement joins TRBV29-1 to TRBJ1-2; D is uncertain. The CDR3 spans 10 residues. Germline values: CDR1 SQVTM, CDR2 ANQGSEA. Trimming removed 3 bases at V and 6 bases at J, with 5 bases between. CDR3 DNA sequence: TGCAGCGTTGAGATAGATGGCTACACCTTC. It encodes CSVEIDGYTF.

V is TRBV29-1 and J is TRBJ1-2, with unresolved D. The length of the CDR3 is 11 residues. V lost 7 bases to trimming and J lost 8 bases, with 14 bases between them. Germline CDR1 and CDR2: SQVTM and ANQGSEA. CDR3 in amino acids: CSARVSWGYTF. In nucleotides, the CDR3 is TGCAGCGCGAGGGTCAGTTGGGGCTACACCTTC.

The chain recombines TRBV6-5 with TRBJ1-2; unclear D gene. The ends were cut back, 8 bases at V and 4 bases at J, with 14 bases in the middle. Germline values: CDR1 MNHEY, CDR2 SVGAGI. The CDR3 has 13 amino acids. The CDR3 loop is CASANDRSYGYTF. DNA for the CDR3: TGTGCCAGCGCAAATGACCGATCCTATGGCTACACCTTC.